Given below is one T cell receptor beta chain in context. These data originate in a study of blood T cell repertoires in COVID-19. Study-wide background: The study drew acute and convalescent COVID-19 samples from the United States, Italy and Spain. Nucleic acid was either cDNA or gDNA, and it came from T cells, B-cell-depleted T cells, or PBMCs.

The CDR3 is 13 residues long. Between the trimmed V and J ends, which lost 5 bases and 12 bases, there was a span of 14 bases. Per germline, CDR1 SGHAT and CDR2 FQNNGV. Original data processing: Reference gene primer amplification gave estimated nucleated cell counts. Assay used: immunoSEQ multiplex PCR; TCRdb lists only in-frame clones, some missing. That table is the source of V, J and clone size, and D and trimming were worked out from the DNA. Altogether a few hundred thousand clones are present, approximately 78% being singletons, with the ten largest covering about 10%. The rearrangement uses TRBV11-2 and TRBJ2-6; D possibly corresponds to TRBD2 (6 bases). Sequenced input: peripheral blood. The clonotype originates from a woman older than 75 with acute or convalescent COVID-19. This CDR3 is CASSRDLSSVLTF. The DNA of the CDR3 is TGTGCCAGCAGCCGGGACTTATCCTCCGTCCTGACTTTC.